The 16 T cell receptor beta chains below all came from one sample that was sequenced in a study of cytomegalovirus exposure and HLA in healthy donors. TCRdb keeps only in-frame clones here, not all; method: immunoSEQ multiplex PCR. The sample consists of over 250,000 clones, around 86% of them appearing once. Sequencing was carried out using PBMCs. These receptors came from a woman aged 18-29 years in good health and CMV-seronegative.

Written as DNA, the CDR3 is TGTGCCAGCAGGGGGCCTGGGGACGAGCAGTACTTC. It codes for CASRGPGDEQYF. The chain has TRBV9 and TRBJ2-7; the D gene is possibly TRBD1 (5 bases). The CDR3 covers 12 residues. CDR1 SGDLS and CDR2 YYNGEE come from the germline V gene. V lost 5 bases and J lost 5, with 11 bases in between.

V is TRBV30 and J is TRBJ1-1, with a possible D match to TRBD1 (5 bases). The CDR3 is 14 residues long. The germline CDR1 and CDR2 sequences are GTSNPN and SVGIG (reference sequence). V dropped 1 base and J dropped 3 bases, with 12 bases sitting between them. The CDR3 loop reads CAWSANTGYTEAFF. The DNA of the CDR3 is TGTGCCTGGAGTGCAAACACAGGCTACACTGAAGCTTTCTTT.

The chain couples TRBV28 to TRBJ2-7; 9 nucleotides match TRBD2. Per the germline V gene, CDR1 is MDHEN and CDR2 is SYDVKM. V was pared by 4 bases and J by 5 bases, with 21 bases of the junction left unmatched. The CDR3 loop spans 19 amino acids. The CDR3 loop is CASSSPVDWSGGPRDEQYF. CDR3 in DNA: TGTGCCAGCAGTTCGCCCGTTGACTGGAGCGGGGGGCCCCGGGACGAGCAGTACTTC.

The chain has TRBV6-1 and TRBJ2-1; 9 bases line up with TRBD1. J lost 2 bases, V lost 5 bases, and 4 bases had no gene match. Germline V CDR1 and CDR2: MNHNS, SASEGT. The CDR3 consists of 15 residues. CDR3 nucleotide sequence: TGTGCCAGCAGTCCGGGACAGGGTCCCTACAATGAGCAGTTCTTC. The encoded protein is CASSPGQGPYNEQFF.

This chain links TRBV21-1 with TRBJ1-2. TRBV21-1 is deemed a pseudogene. This CDR3 spans 15 amino acids. The CDR3 region is CASSRWRGLNYGYTF. CDR3 nucleotides: TGTGCCAGCAGCCGGTGGAGGGGCCTTAACTATGGCTACACCTTC.

This clone was seen more than once but under ten times. J is TRBJ2-3 and V is TRBV6-1; 10 bases fit TRBD2. This CDR3 has 14 amino acids. Trimming took 11 bases from V and 6 from J; bases not matched to a gene: 11. The germline V gene encodes CDR1 MNHNS and CDR2 SASEGT. CDR3 region: CALSGRALGDTQYF. CDR3 DNA sequence: TGTGCCCTAAGCGGGAGGGCCTTGGGGGATACGCAGTATTTT.

The chain carries TRBV5-6 and TRBJ1-2; 7 bases are a match to TRBD1. V trimming: 1 base; J trimming: 0 bases; junction bases outside the gene matches: 6. The CDR3 has 16 residues. Germline-derived CDR1 and CDR2 are SGHDT and YYEEEE. CDR3 sequence (DNA): TGTGCCAGCAGCTTGTATAGTGGGACAGCTAACTATGGCTACACCTTC. It is translated as CASSLYSGTANYGYTF.

V is TRBV7-9 and J is TRBJ1-4; maybe TRBD1 (5 bases). This CDR3 comprises 17 residues. Trimming left V 2 bases short and J 0 bases short, with 13 bases between. The germline CDR1 and CDR2 sequences are SEHNR and FQNEAQ (reference sequence). The CDR3 nucleotides read TGTGCCAGCAGCTTAAGTCAGGGCAGGGCAACTAATGAAAAACTGTTTTTT. Residues: CASSLSQGRATNEKLFF.

A few counts support this clone. The chain uses TRBV4-2 and TRBJ2-3; 10 bases are shared with TRBD2. V was pared by 3 bases and J by 4 bases, with 7 bases of the junction left unmatched. The CDR3 runs to 16 residues. CDR1 LGHNA and CDR2 YNFKEQ come from the germline V gene. For the CDR3, the DNA is TGTGCCAGCAGCCAGGGGTCTAGCGGGAGCCCAGATACGCAGTATTTT. Residues: CASSQGSSGSPDTQYF.

The chain carries TRBV9 and TRBJ1-2; D call uncertain. Germline CDR1 is SGDLS and CDR2 is YYNGEE. This CDR3 region has 12 residues. The V end was cut by 0 bases, the J end by 8 bases, with 8 bases between. CDR3 sequence reads: CASSVVRNGYTF. The DNA of the CDR3 is TGTGCCAGCAGCGTAGTCAGGAACGGCTACACCTTC.

The rearrangement joins TRBV30 to TRBJ1-2, with 7 bases aligning to TRBD1. J gave up 4 bases and V 4 bases, and 12 bases lay outside the gene matches. There are 15 residues in the CDR3. CDR1 and CDR2 from the germline V gene are GTSNPN and SVGIG (reference sequence). The CDR3 protein is CAWTPLGQGGYGYTF. In nucleotides, the CDR3 is TGTGCCTGGACCCCTTTGGGCCAGGGGGGCTATGGCTACACCTTC. Combining the CDR3 with reference TRBV30 and TRBJ1-2 gives the whole variable domain SQTIHQWPATLVQPVGSPLSLECTVEGTSNPNLYWYRQAAGRGLQLLFYSVGIGQISSEVPQNLSASRPQDRQFILSSKKLLLSDSGFYLCAWTPLGQGGYGYTFGSGTRLTVV.

Here the CDR3 reads CAWEVLGVNEQFF. The CDR3 coding sequence is TGTGCCTGGGAGGTTCTAGGCGTAAATGAGCAGTTCTTC. The rearrangement links TRBV30 to TRBJ2-1; D remains unclear. Per germline, CDR1 GTSNPN and CDR2 SVGIG (reference sequence). Trimming cost V 5 bases and J 7 bases, with 15 bases left between them. The length of the CDR3 is 13 residues. Filled out from reference TRBV30 and TRBJ2-1, the complete variable domain reads SQTIHQWPATLVQPVGSPLSLECTVEGTSNPNLYWYRQAAGRGLQLLFYSVGIGQISSEVPQNLSASRPQDRQFILSSKKLLLSDSGFYLCAWEVLGVNEQFFGPGTRLTVL.

The J gene is TRBJ2-2, the V gene TRBV7-2, with 11 nucleotides matching TRBD2. Trimming took 3 bases from V and 5 from J; bases not matched to a gene: 2. The V gene's germline CDR1 is SGHTA and CDR2 FQGNSA. The CDR3 contains 15 residues. DNA for the CDR3: TGTGCCAGCAGCTTTAGCGGGGGGGATACCGGGGAGCTGTTTTTT. Protein product: CASSFSGGDTGELFF.

The V and J genes are TRBV7-6 and TRBJ1-4, with a possible D match to TRBD1 (5 bases). There are 12 residues in the CDR3. Germline V lookup: CDR1 SGHVS, CDR2 FNYEAQ. Trimming cost V 0 bases and J 10 bases, with 6 bases left between them. The CDR3 DNA is TGTGCCAGCAGCTTAGCAGGGGCAAAACTGTTTTTT. Its protein product is CASSLAGAKLFF.

CDR3 sequence (DNA): TGCGCCAGCAGCCCCCGCGGAGGGGCCTTCCCTGGAAACACCATATATTTT. Its protein is CASSPRGGAFPGNTIYF. The genes are TRBV4-1 and TRBJ1-3, with TRBD1 as a possible D gene (5 bases). The CDR3 contains 17 residues. Germline V gives CDR1 MGHRA, CDR2 YSYEKL. V was shortened by 4 bases and J by 2 bases, with 18 bases between the two germline ends.

The chain uses TRBV6-5 and TRBJ2-3; no clear D. This CDR3 is built from 15 residues. The germline V and J ends were trimmed by 5 bases and 5 bases, with 17 bases remaining between them. Germline V gene sequence: CDR1 MNHEY, CDR2 SVGAGI. The CDR3 nucleotides read TGTGCCAGCAGTGCCCGTAGCAGAGGTGGAGATACGCAGTATTTT. This encodes CASSARSRGGDTQYF.